The TCR beta chain described here comes from a study of blood T cell repertoires in COVID-19. At the level of the study: Acute and convalescent COVID-19 samples came from the United States, Italy and Spain.

In germline, CDR1 is SGHNT, CDR2 YYREEE (reference sequence). Between the trimmed V and J ends, which lost 5 bases and 0 bases, there was a span of 15 bases. The CDR3 runs 15 residues. How the authors handled the data: Quantification of nucleated cells was approximated via reference gene primer amplification. Data came from immunoSEQ multiplex PCR; TCRdb stores just in-frame clones and leaves some out. V, J and clone size are taken as reported in that table, and D and trimming were inferred from the DNA itself. The repertoire consists of around 150,000 clones, with around 81% occurring once and the leading ten covering 5%. This clone has more than one count but fewer than ten.

The material sequenced was peripheral blood. The genes are TRBV5-4 and TRBJ2-7, with a possible D match to TRBD2 (5 bases). The receptor was derived from a woman aged 45-65 years with acute or convalescent COVID-19. The CDR3 protein is CASSPEALSSYEQYF. The DNA of the CDR3 is TGTGCCAGCAGTCCGGAGGCTCTAAGCTCCTACGAGCAGTACTTC.